In this sample, the clone carrying this T cell receptor beta chain turned up a few times. This sample is drawn from a study of identical twins. Each CDR3 protein gets one entry after TCRdb re-called the 5' RACE reads with MiXCR. This repertoire shows 450,000 or so distinct CDR3 sequences, roughly an eighth found once; its top ten account for approximately 0.9%. Germline CDR1 reads SGHRS; CDR2 reads YFSETQ. There are 14 residues in the CDR3. Trimming pared 1 base from V and 2 bases from J, leaving 10 bases between. The sample was also linked to a second study, of yellow fever vaccine responses in identical twins.

The chain couples TRBV5-1 to TRBJ2-7; D unresolved. The clonotype comes from a woman younger than 35 in good health. The sequenced material came from CD4+ T cells sorted from blood. The CDR3 loop reads CASSLYYIAYEQYF. CDR3 bases: TGCGCCAGCAGCTTGTATTACATAGCCTACGAGCAGTACTTC.